Below are 13 T cell receptor beta chains sequenced from a single sample in a study of monozygotic twins with inflammatory bowel disease. TCRdb reprocessed the 5' RACE reads, with one entry per CDR3 protein and no DNA. Recorded for this sample: about 150,000 distinct CDR3 sequences. What was sequenced was blood. Receptors originate from a human donor with ulcerative colitis or Crohn's disease, or a healthy co-twin of an affected twin (not recorded which).

The CDR3 sequence: CASSHSETVYGYTF. The rearrangement links TRBV3-1 to TRBJ1-2; TCRdb indicates TRBD1, and absent DNA this call remains unverified. CDR1 is LGHDT and CDR2 is YNNKEL in the germline V gene (reference sequence). CDR3 length equals 14 residues.

The rearrangement uses TRBV2 and TRBJ1-1; TCRdb names TRBD1, which stays unverified in the absence of DNA. Germline V CDR1 and CDR2: SNHLY, FYNNEI. This CDR3 has 14 amino acids. The CDR3 protein is CASSPGAEDTEAFF.

This chain uses TRBV7-9 with TRBJ2-3. Germline CDR1 reads SEHNR; CDR2 reads FQNEAQ (reference sequence). The CDR3 covers 16 residues. CDR3: CASNRLDFASTDTQYF. Full variable domain (missing parts from reference TRBV7-9 and TRBJ2-3): DTGVSQNPRHKITKRGQNVTFRCDPISEHNRLYWYRQTLGQGPEFLTYFQNEAQLEKSRLLSDRFSAERPKGSFSTLEIQRTEQGDSAMYLCASNRLDFASTDTQYFGPGTRLTVL.

The rearrangement uses TRBV11-3 and TRBJ2-1; without DNA, the TCRdb call of TRBD1 cannot be checked. The CDR3 consists of 16 residues. CDR1 and CDR2 from the germline V gene are SGHNT and YENEEA. This CDR3 reads CASSLEGVHSYNEQFF. Together with reference TRBV11-3 and TRBJ2-1, the CDR3 gives the full variable domain: EAGVVQSPRYKIIEKKQPVAFWCNPISGHNTLYWYLQNLGQGPELLIRYENEEAVDDSQLPKDRFSAERLKGVDSTLKIQPAELGDSAVYLCASSLEGVHSYNEQFFGPGTRLTVL.

The chain links TRBV5-1 to TRBJ1-2; the TCRdb D gene call, TRBD1, has no DNA to confirm it. This CDR3 has 14 residues. Looked up from germline, CDR1 is SGHRS and CDR2 is YFSETQ. CDR3 protein: CASSESGGNYGYTF.

The CDR3 here is CASSYRDRDNTGELFF. The rearrangement joins TRBV6-2 or TRBV6-3 to TRBJ2-2; as DNA is missing, the TRBD1 call by TCRdb cannot be tested. The CDR3 is 16 amino acids. Germline V gives CDR1 MNHEY, CDR2 SVGEGT.

This sequence joins TRBV20-1 and TRBJ1-2; lacking DNA, the TRBD1 call made by TCRdb goes unchecked. The germline gives CDR1 DFQATT, CDR2 SNEGSKA (reference sequence). The CDR3 has 11 amino acids. This chain's CDR3 is CSAADRDGYTF.

The CDR3 sequence is CASSLRLAGGSYEQYF. The rearrangement links TRBV7-2 to TRBJ2-7; the D call of TRBD2 rests on TCRdb alone, since no DNA is present to check it. This CDR3 region has 16 residues. Germline V gene sequence: CDR1 SGHTA, CDR2 FQGNSA.

This chain links TRBV14 with TRBJ1-6. The germline CDR1 and CDR2 sequences are SGHDN and FVKESK. The CDR3 length is 15 residues. The CDR3 here is CASSQDPAGRSPLHF.

V and J are TRBV4-2 and TRBJ2-2; TCRdb selects TRBD2, and the lack of DNA leaves this call unchecked. Germline V CDR1 and CDR2: LGHNA, YNFKEQ. This CDR3 comprises 17 residues. The CDR3 protein is CASSRKLAGDVAGELFF.

The chain uses TRBV28 and TRBJ2-4; TCRdb proposes TRBD1, but this gene call is untestable without DNA. The CDR3 consists of 14 residues. Germline CDR1 reads MDHEN; CDR2 reads SYDVKM. The CDR3 spells CASSLYRGRVIQYF.

V gene TRBV6-2 or TRBV6-3 combines with J gene TRBJ1-2; there is no DNA to check the TCRdb D call of TRBD1. Germline V lookup: CDR1 MNHEY, CDR2 SVGEGT. The CDR3 covers 15 residues. CDR3 sequence reads: CASSARGGPNYGYTF.

J is TRBJ2-7 and V is TRBV7-2; the D call of TRBD2 rests on TCRdb alone, since no DNA is present to check it. The CDR3 covers 15 residues. Germline lookup yields CDR1 SGHTA and CDR2 FQGNSA. CDR3 residues: CASSFHSGSPYEQYF.